Each of the 30 T cell receptor beta chains below was sequenced from the same sample in a study of shared clonotypes between healthy human individuals. This table comes from immunoSEQ multiplex PCR, and its TCRdb copy is limited to in-frame clones, with some not included. The sample comprises some 2.4 million clones, over 85% of which are singletons, and roughly 0.39% rests with the top ten. The specimen was naive CD4+ T cells from PBMCs. Stated subset: CD45RA+ positively selected. These receptors all stem from a man aged 18 to 35 in good health. Some clones in this sample may be carry-over from other donors' samples.

V and J are TRBV10-3 and TRBJ1-5; no clear D. V was shortened by 5 bases and J by 5 bases, with 13 bases between the two germline ends. From germline, CDR1 is ENHRY and CDR2 SYGVKD. This CDR3 spans 14 amino acids. Here the CDR3 reads CAISSGPLDQPQHF. The CDR3 region has the DNA TGTGCCATCAGTAGTGGGCCTTTAGATCAGCCCCAGCATTTT.

The V gene is TRBV27, the J gene TRBJ1-3; D is perhaps TRBD1 (6 bases). There are 15 residues in the CDR3. Trimming took off 3 bases at V and 1 base at J, with 10 bases between the two ends. Looked up from germline, CDR1 is MNHEY and CDR2 is SMNVEV (reference sequence). Here the CDR3 DNA reads TGTGCCAGCAGTTTCGGGCAGGGGTCTGGAAACACCATATATTTT. Amino acid sequence: CASSFGQGSGNTIYF.

The chain joins TRBV6-6 to TRBJ1-2; D is unresolved. With 6 bases removed from V and 8 bases from J, the gap between germline ends came to 16 bases. Germline V gene sequence: CDR1 MNHNY, CDR2 SVGAGI (reference sequence). The CDR3 loop spans 13 amino acids. The DNA for the CDR3 is TGTGCCAGCAGGCCAGACCCGCTGCTCGGCTACACCTTC. It is translated as CASRPDPLLGYTF.

The chain joins TRBV6-1 to TRBJ2-3; D uncertain. This CDR3 comprises 14 residues. Germline CDR1 is MNHNS and CDR2 is SASEGT. V was trimmed by 8 bases and J by 2 bases, leaving 14 bases between them. In DNA, the CDR3 is TGTGCCAGCTCCGAGAGCAGTAACACAGATACGCAGTATTTT. Its translation: CASSESSNTDTQYF.

V is TRBV11-2 and J is TRBJ2-2; D possibly corresponds to TRBD1 (5 bases). Germline V gives CDR1 SGHAT, CDR2 FQNNGV. This CDR3 has 17 residues. The V end was cut by 1 base, the J end by 6 bases, with 18 bases between. The CDR3 region is CASSLVVSAGLAGELFF. DNA for the CDR3: TGTGCCAGCAGCTTAGTAGTTAGTGCAGGGTTGGCCGGGGAGCTGTTTTTT.

For the CDR3, the DNA is TGTGCCAGCAGCCAGGGGGAGACCCAGTACTTC. It yields the protein CASSQGETQYF. This chain uses TRBV7-7 with TRBJ2-5; D perhaps matches TRBD1 (6 bases). CDR3 length equals 11 residues. V was pared by 5 bases and J by 5 bases, with 6 bases between. The V gene's germline CDR1 is SSHAT and CDR2 FNYEAQ (reference sequence).

The V call is TRBV4-1, the J call TRBJ2-1, with 9 bases fitting TRBD2. The CDR3 totals 17 residues. Germline values: CDR1 MGHRA, CDR2 YSYEKL. The V gene end was trimmed by 2 bases and the J gene end by 12 bases; junction bases not matched to a gene: 17. This CDR3 reads CASSQPSTLAGPERQFF. Written as DNA, the CDR3 is TGCGCCAGCAGCCAACCCTCGACGCTAGCGGGACCCGAGCGGCAGTTCTTC.

This clone was counted a single time. The V and J genes are TRBV11-2 and TRBJ1-1; perhaps TRBD1 as D (5 bases). Germline CDR1 is SGHAT and CDR2 is FQNNGV. The V and J ends lost 5 bases and 5 bases respectively, with 15 bases between them. This CDR3 is built from 14 residues. CDR3 nucleotide sequence: TGTGCCAGCAGCCTGCGACGGGGCCTAACTGAAGCTTTCTTT. Translation gives CASSLRRGLTEAFF.

The chain couples TRBV28 to TRBJ2-3; no clear D. There are 13 residues in the CDR3. V shed 7 bases and J shed 0 bases, with 8 bases lying between them. Germline V gives CDR1 MDHEN, CDR2 SYDVKM. CDR3 sequence (DNA): TGTGCCAGCACAGCGCCTAGCACAGATACGCAGTATTTT. It codes for CASTAPSTDTQYF. The full variable domain, with the rest looked up from reference TRBV28 and TRBJ2-3, is DVKVTQSSRYLVKRTGEKVFLECVQDMDHENMFWYRQDPGLGLRLIYFSYDVKMKEKGDIPEGYSVSREKKERFSLILESASTNQTSMYLCASTAPSTDTQYFGPGTRLTVL.

The chain carries TRBV5-4 and TRBJ2-7, with 11 bases identical to TRBD1. This CDR3 is built from 16 residues. V lost 4 bases to trimming and J lost 5 bases; unmatched junction nucleotides: 11. The germline CDR1 and CDR2 sequences are SGHNT and YYREEE (reference sequence). CDR3 loop: CASSVRDRGIGNEQYF. DNA for the CDR3: TGTGCCAGCAGCGTCCGGGACAGGGGGATCGGGAACGAGCAGTACTTC.

The V and J genes are TRBV28 and TRBJ2-1; D is unresolved. Trimming took 5 bases from V and 12 from J, leaving 11 bases between them. In germline, CDR1 is MDHEN, CDR2 SYDVKM. This CDR3 is built from 11 residues. The CDR3 nucleotides read TGTGCCAGCAGTGCCGCCTTTGGGCAGTTCTTC. Amino acids: CASSAAFGQFF.

In DNA form, the CDR3 reads TGTGCCAGCAGACCGGACAGCACAGATACGCAGTATTTT. Translated, it gives CASRPDSTDTQYF. This chain links TRBV7-8 with TRBJ2-3, with unresolved D. This CDR3 region has 13 residues. With 6 bases removed from V and 0 bases from J, the gap between germline ends came to 7 bases. Germline V gene lookup returns CDR1 SGHVS and CDR2 FQNEAQ.

The chain has TRBV5-1 and TRBJ2-2; 8 bases agree with TRBD1. V lost 10 bases to trimming and J lost 4 bases; unmatched junction nucleotides: 9. Per the germline V gene, CDR1 is SGHRS and CDR2 is YFSETQ. The CDR3 extends over 14 amino acids. CDR3 region: CASEDRVGTGELFF. As DNA, the CDR3 is TGCGCCTCCGAGGACAGGGTGGGCACCGGGGAGCTGTTTTTT.

The chain uses TRBV7-8 and TRBJ2-5; TRBD1 might be the D (5 bases). The CDR3 sequence is 15 residues long. The V gene's germline CDR1 is SGHVS and CDR2 FQNEAQ. Trimming removed 5 bases at V and 2 bases at J, with 15 bases between. CDR3 nucleotide sequence: TGTGCCAGCAGCCCGCCAGGGAAGGGGCAAGAGACCCAGTACTTC. It codes for CASSPPGKGQETQYF.

This chain links TRBV6-5 with TRBJ1-2; D is perhaps TRBD1 (6 bases). The CDR3 contains 14 residues. Germline CDR1 reads MNHEY; CDR2 reads SVGAGI. V was clipped by 4 bases and J by 3 bases, with 12 bases between them. In nucleotides, the CDR3 is TGTGCCAGCAGTTCAGGGGACGACTACTATGGCTACACCTTC. Protein: CASSSGDDYYGYTF.

V usage is TRBV6-5 and J usage is TRBJ2-7; D unclear. Germline CDR1 reads MNHEY; CDR2 reads SVGAGI. V lost 6 bases to trimming and J lost 3 bases, with 6 bases between them. The length of the CDR3 is 11 residues. In DNA, the CDR3 is TGTGCCAGCAGGTGGAACTACGAGCAGTACTTC. This codes for CASRWNYEQYF.

This chain joins TRBV28 and TRBJ1-5; D is possibly TRBD1 (5 bases). Deletions cut 3 bases from V and 6 bases from J, with 15 bases between. CDR1 is MDHEN and CDR2 is SYDVKM in the germline V gene. This CDR3 is 15 amino acids long. In nucleotides, the CDR3 is TGTGCCAGCAGTTTCGGGCAGGGACTTACTCAGCCCCAGCATTTT. Translating it yields CASSFGQGLTQPQHF. Looking up the rest from reference TRBV28 and TRBJ1-5 gives the full variable domain: DVKVTQSSRYLVKRTGEKVFLECVQDMDHENMFWYRQDPGLGLRLIYFSYDVKMKEKGDIPEGYSVSREKKERFSLILESASTNQTSMYLCASSFGQGLTQPQHFGDGTRLSIL.

This clone is a singleton in its sample. V is TRBV11-3 and J is TRBJ2-2; D remains ambiguous. The CDR3 contains 14 residues. Between the trimmed V and J ends, which lost 3 bases and 4 bases, there was a span of 9 bases. CDR1 is SGHNT and CDR2 is YENEEA in the germline V gene. The CDR3 DNA sequence: TGTGCCAGCAGCTTCTCCGTTACCACCGGGGAGCTGTTTTTT. As protein: CASSFSVTTGELFF. Full variable domain (outside the CDR3, taken from reference TRBV11-3 and TRBJ2-2): EAGVVQSPRYKIIEKKQPVAFWCNPISGHNTLYWYLQNLGQGPELLIRYENEEAVDDSQLPKDRFSAERLKGVDSTLKIQPAELGDSAVYLCASSFSVTTGELFFGEGSRLTVL.

This clone was seen once. V and J are TRBV2 and TRBJ1-5, with no clear D. The CDR3 has 15 residues. CDR1 and CDR2 (germline): SNHLY, FYNNEI. V was cut by 1 base and J by 2 bases, with 9 bases left in between. CDR3 protein: CASSEVGVRNQPQHF. CDR3 DNA sequence: TGTGCCAGCAGTGAAGTTGGAGTGCGCAATCAGCCCCAGCATTTT.

The chain joins TRBV7-6 to TRBJ2-2, with 10 bases identical to TRBD1. This CDR3 has 16 amino acids. The junction had 1 base not matched to a gene; V was cut back by 2 bases and J by 1 base. Germline values: CDR1 SGHVS, CDR2 FNYEAQ. In nucleotides, the CDR3 is TGTGCCAGCAGCTTAAGGGACAGGGGGAACACCGGGGAGCTGTTTTTT. Translating gives CASSLRDRGNTGELFF.

The chain is built from TRBV28 and TRBJ1-3, with 10 bases matching TRBD1. Germline V CDR1 and CDR2: MDHEN, SYDVKM. With V trimmed by 5 bases and J by 1 base, 5 bases remained unmatched. There are 16 residues in the CDR3. In DNA, the CDR3 is TGTGCCAGCAGTCAAGTGGGACAGGGGTCTGGAAACACCATATATTTT. It encodes CASSQVGQGSGNTIYF.

This clone was seen only a few times. J is TRBJ2-7 and V is TRBV5-5; D may correspond to TRBD1 or TRBD2 (7 bases each). The ends were cut back, 4 bases at V and 1 base at J, with 15 bases in the middle. The CDR3 is 15 residues long. Germline V lookup: CDR1 SGHKS, CDR2 YYEKEE (reference sequence). CDR3 sequence: CASSRAGTASYEQYF. The CDR3 region has the DNA TGTGCCAGCAGCCGAGCGGGGACAGCATCCTACGAGCAGTACTTC. The entire variable domain, with the rest obtained from reference TRBV5-5 and TRBJ2-7, is as follows: DAGVTQSPTHLIKTRGQQVTLRCSPISGHKSVSWYQQVLGQGPQFIFQYYEKEERGRGNFPDRFSARQFPNYSSELNVNALLLGDSALYLCASSRAGTASYEQYFGPGTRLTVT.

This clone was seen just once. The gene calls are TRBV7-2 and TRBJ2-3; D uncertain. Germline-derived CDR1 and CDR2 are SGHTA and FQGNSA. Trimming took off 5 bases at V and 2 bases at J, with 14 bases between the two ends. The CDR3 runs to 15 residues. DNA of the CDR3: TGTGCCAGCAGCCGAGAAGGATCCCCCACAGATACGCAGTATTTT. This sequence encodes CASSREGSPTDTQYF.

The count of this clone is one. The J gene is TRBJ2-1, the V gene TRBV18; 12 bases map to TRBD2. The CDR3 runs to 15 residues. After removal of 3 bases from V and 9 bases from J, the junction contained 6 bases not matched to a gene. The V gene's germline CDR1 is KGHSH and CDR2 LQKENI. DNA of the CDR3: TGTGCCAGCTCACCCTCACTAGCGGGAGGCCGTGAGCAGTTCTTC. It specifies CASSPSLAGGREQFF.

J is TRBJ1-4 and V is TRBV2; 8 bases line up with TRBD1. The CDR3 totals 16 residues. Germline CDR1 SNHLY, CDR2 FYNNEI. The V segment lost 6 bases and the J segment 7 bases; nucleotides outside the gene matches: 13. The chain's CDR3 is CASSREIPGGSEKLFF. The CDR3 DNA sequence: TGTGCCAGCAGCCGGGAAATTCCAGGGGGCAGTGAAAAACTGTTTTTT.

V gene TRBV15 combines with J gene TRBJ2-3; unclear D gene. This CDR3 has 14 residues. CDR1 and CDR2 (germline): LNHNV, YYDKDF (reference sequence). V lost 5 bases and J lost 1, with 10 bases in between. This CDR3 reads CATSGRLGTDTQYF. CDR3 coding DNA: TGTGCCACCAGCGGACGCCTTGGCACAGATACGCAGTATTTT.

This clone has just one count. This chain connects TRBV28 to TRBJ2-3; D is unclear. This CDR3 is built from 12 residues. Germline V CDR1 and CDR2: MDHEN, SYDVKM. Trimming pared 5 bases from V and 5 bases from J, leaving 8 bases between. CDR3: CASSPQLDTQYF. CDR3 nucleotide sequence: TGTGCCAGCAGTCCCCAATTAGATACGCAGTATTTT.

The rearrangement uses TRBV7-6 and TRBJ2-2; 15 bases line up with TRBD2. V gave up 5 bases and J gave up 6 bases; unmatched junction bases: 7. The CDR3 has 17 amino acids. Looked up from germline, CDR1 is SGHVS and CDR2 is FNYEAQ. The CDR3 here is CASSLGLAGGFAGELFF. The CDR3 nucleotides read TGTGCCAGCAGCCTAGGACTAGCGGGAGGGTTCGCCGGGGAGCTGTTTTTT.

The genes are TRBV10-3 and TRBJ1-1, with D maybe TRBD1 (6 bases). Germline V gene data show CDR1 as ENHRY and CDR2 as SYGVKD. The length of the CDR3 is 15 residues. V lost 10 bases to trimming and J lost 4 bases, with 22 bases between them. In DNA, the CDR3 is TGTGCCACCAGAGACACGGGGGCCCGATTCACTGAAGCTTTCTTT. It specifies CATRDTGARFTEAFF.

The chain carries TRBV6-5 and TRBJ1-2, with D hard to call. V was pared by 6 bases and J by 7 bases, with 9 bases between. Looked up from germline, CDR1 is MNHEY and CDR2 is SVGAGI. The CDR3 has 11 amino acids. CDR3 nucleotide sequence: TGTGCCAGCAGGGCTTCCCTTGGCTACACCTTC. Translation gives CASRASLGYTF.